Here is one T cell receptor (beta chain) with its context. Its target is not known. V gave up 1 base and J gave up 6 bases; unmatched junction bases: 2. CDR1 SGHDT and CDR2 YYEEEE come from the germline V gene. The CDR3 sequence is 14 residues long. These data originate in a study of tumor-infiltrating lymphocytes in localized non-small cell lung cancer. Study-wide findings and caveats: Tumors had more T cell infiltration than uninvolved lung, per TCRbeta sequencing and CD3 counts.

Produced via immunoSEQ multiplex PCR; TCRdb's table is partial and in-frame only. This sample yields 25,000 to 35,000 clones, of which 75% to 90% are seen a single time; about 1.9% belongs to the top ten. The clonotype comes from a human donor with non-small cell lung cancer. Sample: lung tumor tissue. The chain combines TRBV5-6 with TRBJ1-5; the match to TRBD1 covers 9 bases. This chain's CDR3 is CASSLTGGGQPQHF. CDR3 nucleotides: TGTGCCAGCAGCTTGACAGGGGGCGGTCAGCCCCAGCATTTT.